These 13 T cell receptor beta chains were all obtained from the same sample, sequenced in a study of cytomegalovirus exposure and HLA in healthy donors (dated by TCRdb to the late 2010s). Libraries were prepared through the immunoSEQ multiplex PCR assay. A mixture of 60 forward primers for TCR Vbeta segments and 13 reverse primers for TCR Jbeta segments was used in the multiplex PCR. TCRdb limited this immuneACCESS table to in-frame rearrangements with V and J called. A share of clones is missing; checked studies link under half to unresolved V genes, and the rest is unexplained. This sample comprises some 200,000 clones, over 65% of them detected only once. Clones ranked in the top ten supply about 2.6% of the sample. Sequenced input: PBMCs. These receptors were obtained from a woman between 50 and 59 years old in good health and CMV-seropositive.

The V gene is TRBV7-6, the J gene TRBJ2-5; 16 bases map to TRBD2. From germline, CDR1 is SGHVS and CDR2 FNYEAQ. This CDR3 comprises 17 residues. The V segment lost 3 bases and the J segment 3 bases; nucleotides outside the gene matches: 4. The CDR3 region has the DNA TGTGCCAGCAGCTTCTACGGGACTAGCGGGGGGGAAGAGACCCAGTACTTC. It translates to CASSFYGTSGGEETQYF. Full variable domain (rest looked up from reference TRBV7-6 and TRBJ2-5): GAGVSQSPRYKVTKRGQDVALRCDPISGHVSLYWYRQALGQGPEFLTYFNYEAQQDKSGLPNDRFSAERPEGSISTLTIQRTEQRDSAMYRCASSFYGTSGGEETQYFGPGTRLLVL.

This clone was recorded only once. The chain joins TRBV9 to TRBJ2-6; tentative D call: TRBD1 (8 bases). V shed 4 bases and J shed 2 bases, with 16 bases lying between them. Germline assignment: CDR1 SGDLS and CDR2 YYNGEE. CDR3 length: 17 amino acids. CDR3 nucleotide sequence: TGTGCCAGCAGCCTTACAGGGGGGGGAGCTGGGGCCAACGTCCTGACTTTC. Protein product: CASSLTGGGAGANVLTF.

This clone was detected only once. V usage is TRBV5-4 and J usage is TRBJ2-7; possible D gene TRBD1, 6 bases. The V end lost 1 base, the J end lost 0 bases, and 11 bases lay between the germline ends. Germline V gives CDR1 SGHNT, CDR2 YYREEE (reference sequence). This CDR3 has 15 residues. The CDR3 loop reads CASSLQGLNSYEQYF. The CDR3 DNA follows: TGTGCCAGCAGCTTGCAGGGGCTTAACTCCTACGAGCAGTACTTC.

This clone was observed once. The rearrangement links TRBV30 to TRBJ1-2; TRBD1 might be the D (6 bases). Trimming took off 2 bases at V and 2 bases at J, with 12 bases between the two ends. CDR1 and CDR2 from the germline V gene are GTSNPN and SVGIG (reference sequence). CDR3 length: 14 residues. The CDR3 reads CAWSPDSYNYGYTF. The CDR3 bases are TGTGCCTGGAGTCCGGACAGCTACAACTATGGCTACACCTTC.

V gene TRBV2 combines with J gene TRBJ2-1, with 9 positions matching TRBD2. The CDR3 consists of 13 residues. With 8 bases clipped from V and 5 bases from J, the junction kept 4 bases outside the gene matches. The germline CDR1 and CDR2 sequences are SNHLY and FYNNEI. CDR3 sequence: CASQRGVNNEQFF. The CDR3 DNA reads TGTGCCAGCCAGCGGGGGGTAAACAATGAGCAGTTCTTC.

V and J are TRBV19 and TRBJ2-5; 8 nucleotides agree with TRBD2. Germline CDR1 is LNHDA and CDR2 is SQIVND (reference sequence). CDR3 size: 14 residues. V shed 9 bases, J shed 5 bases, and the junction held 11 bases outside the gene matches. The DNA for the CDR3 is TGTGCCAGCCCGGGGGGGCGGGGGAGGGAGACCCAGTACTTC. Residues: CASPGGRGRETQYF.

The chain links TRBV9 to TRBJ2-1; maybe TRBD1 (6 bases). Germline V lookup: CDR1 SGDLS, CDR2 YYNGEE. Trimming took off 3 bases at V and 8 bases at J, with 15 bases between the two ends. The CDR3 runs to 14 residues. Here the CDR3 DNA reads TGTGCCAGCAGCGGGGGGACACTCGGGGATGAGCAGTTCTTC. It codes for CASSGGTLGDEQFF. The full variable domain, completed using reference TRBV9 and TRBJ2-1, is DSGVTQTPKHLITATGQRVTLRCSPRSGDLSVYWYQQSLDQGLQFLIQYYNGEERAKGNILERFSAQQFPDLHSELNLSSLELGDSALYFCASSGGTLGDEQFFGPGTRLTVL.

The V call is TRBV27, the J call TRBJ2-2; the D gene is possibly TRBD2 (7 bases). The CDR3 has 13 residues. Per germline, CDR1 MNHEY and CDR2 SMNVEV (reference sequence). V was clipped by 0 bases and J by 11 bases, with 10 bases between them. CDR3 in amino acids: CASSLSRGGELFF. The CDR3 DNA sequence: TGTGCCAGCAGTTTATCAAGGGGGGGAGAGCTGTTTTTT.

The chain links TRBV5-1 to TRBJ2-1; 9 bases are a match to TRBD1. Germline CDR1 is SGHRS and CDR2 is YFSETQ. Germline trimming cut 9 bases from V and 2 bases from J; bases unmatched to any gene: 6. The CDR3 is 14 residues long. As DNA, the CDR3 is TGCGCCACCTCCCGGGACAGGGCCTACAATGAGCAGTTCTTC. This gives the protein CATSRDRAYNEQFF.

The chain couples TRBV7-9 to TRBJ2-5; D may be TRBD2 (7 bases). This CDR3 contains 15 residues. With 5 bases removed from V and 4 bases from J, the gap between germline ends came to 17 bases. From germline, CDR1 is SEHNR and CDR2 FQNEAQ (reference sequence). CDR3 loop: CASSPPFRGGETQYF. In DNA, the CDR3 is TGTGCCAGCAGCCCGCCGTTTAGGGGGGGAGAGACCCAGTACTTC.

CDR3 in DNA: TGTGCCAGCTCACCACTCACTAGGAGTGGCTACACCTTC. Translating it yields CASSPLTRSGYTF. The chain has TRBV18 and TRBJ1-2, with D unresolved. Deletions cut 1 base from V and 7 bases from J, with 10 bases between. CDR3 length: 13 residues. From germline, CDR1 is KGHSH and CDR2 LQKENI.

This chain connects TRBV18 to TRBJ1-1; TRBD1 aligns across 9 bases. V lost 6 bases, J lost 5 bases, and 13 bases stayed unmatched. CDR1 is KGHSH, CDR2 LQKENI, per germline. This CDR3 has 16 residues. CDR3 in DNA: TGTGCCAGCTCTCTCTCACAGGGGGCGGTTTCTACTGAAGCTTTCTTT. Translating it yields CASSLSQGAVSTEAFF.

The J gene is TRBJ2-7, the V gene TRBV7-3; the match to TRBD1 covers 7 bases. In germline, CDR1 is SGHTA, CDR2 FQGTGA. This CDR3 spans 13 amino acids. V lost 5 bases to trimming and J lost 6 bases; unmatched junction nucleotides: 7. CDR3 amino acids: CASSPTPGGEQYF. CDR3 in DNA: TGTGCCAGCAGCCCTACCCCAGGGGGCGAGCAGTACTTC.